This entry lists 20 T cell receptor beta chains sequenced from one sample in a study of blood T cell repertoires in COVID-19. The method was immunoSEQ multiplex PCR; TCRdb's version includes in-frame clones alone and lacks a portion of them. The data show about 160,000 clones, roughly nine tenths seen once. The sequenced sample consisted of peripheral blood. These receptor sequences come from a man between 60 and 70 years old with active or convalescent COVID-19.

The chain joins TRBV5-1 to TRBJ2-3; D remains unclear. Trimming cost V 2 bases and J 2 bases, with 12 bases left between them. Germline CDR1 is SGHRS and CDR2 is YFSETQ. This CDR3 spans 15 amino acids. CDR3 nucleotides: TGCGCCAGCAGCTTCCCGACTTTCAACACAGATACGCAGTATTTT. Its protein product is CASSFPTFNTDTQYF. The full variable domain, rest sourced from reference TRBV5-1 and TRBJ2-3, is KAGVTQTPRYLIKTRGQQVTLSCSPISGHRSVSWYQQTPGQGLQFLFEYFSETQRNKGNFPGRFSGRQFSNSRSEMNVSTLELGDSALYLCASSFPTFNTDTQYFGPGTRLTVL.

The chain recombines TRBV10-3 with TRBJ1-1, with 9 bases that match TRBD1. V dropped 4 bases and J dropped 5; count of bases not matched to a gene: 5. The germline V gene has CDR1 ENHRY and CDR2 SYGVKD. The CDR3 has 14 residues. CDR3 in amino acids: CAISGGQGMTEAFF. CDR3 bases: TGTGCCATCAGTGGGGGACAGGGTATGACTGAAGCTTTCTTT.

The rearrangement links TRBV5-4 to TRBJ2-2, with 8 bases that match TRBD1. This CDR3 is 16 amino acids long. Germline CDR1 is SGHNT and CDR2 is YYREEE (reference sequence). V was pared by 3 bases and J by 0 bases, with 4 bases of the junction left unmatched. The CDR3 reads CASSSTGATNTGELFF. The CDR3 nucleotides read TGTGCCAGCAGCTCGACAGGGGCCACGAACACCGGGGAGCTGTTTTTT.

The chain combines TRBV7-2 with TRBJ2-7; 7 nucleotides agree with TRBD1. The CDR3 extends over 14 amino acids. The junction had 4 bases not matched to a gene; V was cut back by 5 bases and J by 0 bases. The germline V gene encodes CDR1 SGHTA and CDR2 FQGNSA. CDR3 coding DNA: TGTGCCAGCAGCAAGGGGGCGCTCTCCTACGAGCAGTACTTC. Its protein product is CASSKGALSYEQYF. Looking up the rest from reference TRBV7-2 and TRBJ2-7 gives the full variable domain: GAGVSQSPSNKVTEKGKDVELRCDPISGHTALYWYRQSLGQGLEFLIYFQGNSAPDKSGLPSDRFSAERTGGSVSTLTIQRTQQEDSAVYLCASSKGALSYEQYFGPGTRLTVT.

This chain joins TRBV28 and TRBJ2-5, with D possibly TRBD1 on 6 matching bases. The length of the CDR3 is 14 residues. The V gene lost 1 base and the J gene lost 7 bases, with 13 bases spanning the gap. Germline V gene data show CDR1 as MDHEN and CDR2 as SYDVKM. The chain's CDR3 is CASSLLAGAPTQYF. In DNA, the CDR3 is TGTGCCAGCAGTTTATTGGCAGGGGCTCCGACCCAGTACTTC.

The chain's CDR3 is CASSRSGGAGGNTIYF. Written as DNA, the CDR3 is TGCGCCAGCAGCCGCAGCGGGGGGGCGGGTGGAAACACCATATATTTT. V usage is TRBV4-1 and J usage is TRBJ1-3; TRBD1 might be the D (6 bases). Germline CDR1 and CDR2: MGHRA and YSYEKL. Between the trimmed V and J ends, which lost 4 bases and 3 bases, there was a span of 16 bases. This CDR3 contains 16 residues.

V and J are TRBV18 and TRBJ2-3, with 12 bases fitting TRBD2. Germline-derived CDR1 and CDR2 are KGHSH and LQKENI. The ends lost 0 bases at V and 3 bases at J; junction bases unmatched: 1. The CDR3 is 16 amino acids. CDR3 region: CASSPPLAGGTDTQYF. DNA for the CDR3: TGTGCCAGCTCACCACCGCTAGCGGGGGGGACAGATACGCAGTATTTT.

The chain is built from TRBV6-5 and TRBJ1-5; tentatively, D is TRBD1 (5 bases). Germline V gene sequence: CDR1 MNHEY, CDR2 SVGAGI. This CDR3 spans 15 amino acids. Trimming left V 6 bases short and J 4 bases short, with 16 bases between. CDR3 bases: TGTGCCAGCAGGCGACAGTCTTGGGGTAATCAGCCCCAGCATTTT. Amino acids: CASRRQSWGNQPQHF.

J is TRBJ1-2 and V is TRBV3-1 (or the pseudogene TRBV3-2); D not resolved. The CDR3 runs to 16 residues. Trimming cost V 1 base and J 0 bases, with 12 bases left between them. Germline V gene lookup returns CDR1 LGHDT and CDR2 YNNKEL (reference sequence). CDR3 residues: CASSQVTGNANYGYTF. The CDR3 bases are TGTGCCAGCAGCCAAGTCACGGGGAACGCTAACTATGGCTACACCTTC.

CDR3 DNA: TGTGCCAGCCACAGATCTCTCTGGGACGAGCAGTACTTC. Protein product: CASHRSLWDEQYF. The chain couples TRBV2 to TRBJ2-7, with D hard to call. The ends were cut back, 8 bases at V and 5 bases at J, with 16 bases in the middle. The germline V gene has CDR1 SNHLY and CDR2 FYNNEI. The CDR3 consists of 13 residues.

J is TRBJ1-5 and V is TRBV7-9; weak D call: TRBD1 (6 bases). Germline CDR1 reads SEHNR; CDR2 reads FQNEAQ (reference sequence). Deletions cut 5 bases from V and 5 bases from J, with 13 bases between. There are 14 residues in the CDR3. CDR3 sequence: CASSPTGSDQPQHF. For the CDR3, the DNA is TGTGCCAGCAGCCCTACAGGGTCGGATCAGCCCCAGCATTTT.

The chain has TRBV9 and TRBJ2-5; D remains ambiguous. The CDR3 length is 15 residues. Trimming removed 4 bases from V and 1 base from J, with 14 bases in between. Germline lookup yields CDR1 SGDLS and CDR2 YYNGEE. The CDR3 loop is CASSLNIRGQETQYF. The CDR3 region has the DNA TGTGCCAGCAGCCTAAATATCCGAGGCCAAGAGACCCAGTACTTC.

V is TRBV29-1 and J is TRBJ2-4; 12 positions match TRBD2. V shed 4 bases, J shed 9 bases, and the junction held 10 bases outside the gene matches. The CDR3 is 15 residues long. From germline, CDR1 is SQVTM and CDR2 ANQGSEA. CDR3 protein: CSVVRLAGVTFIQYF. CDR3 nucleotides: TGCAGCGTTGTGCGACTAGCGGGAGTAACGTTCATTCAGTACTTC.

This chain uses TRBV18 with TRBJ2-7, with D perhaps matching TRBD1 (5 bases). V lost 1 base to trimming and J lost 2 bases, with 6 bases between them. Germline values: CDR1 KGHSH, CDR2 LQKENI. CDR3 length: 13 amino acids. The CDR3 loop is CASSPQGTYEQYF. The CDR3 nucleotides are TGTGCCAGCTCACCACAGGGGACCTACGAGCAGTACTTC.

The gene calls are TRBV7-9 and TRBJ2-4; 9 bases agree with TRBD1. Germline V gene lookup returns CDR1 SEHNR and CDR2 FQNEAQ (reference sequence). V trimming: 3 bases; J trimming: 1 base; junction bases outside the gene matches: 4. The CDR3 loop spans 16 amino acids. CDR3 nucleotide sequence: TGTGCCAGCAGCTTGGACAGGGGAGCGGCCAAAAACATTCAGTACTTC. It codes for CASSLDRGAAKNIQYF.

This chain joins TRBV11-1 and TRBJ2-7; D is uncertain. The V gene's germline CDR1 is SGHAT and CDR2 FQDESV (reference sequence). The CDR3 has 14 amino acids. Trimming cost V 1 base and J 3 bases, with 10 bases left between them. The DNA for the CDR3 is TGTGCCAGCAGCTTAGGACTTTCGTTCTACGAGCAGTACTTC. It encodes CASSLGLSFYEQYF.

This clone turned up a few times. The rearrangement uses TRBV28 and TRBJ1-3, with D possibly TRBD1 on 6 matching bases. The CDR3 contains 14 residues. The germline V and J ends were trimmed by 10 bases and 0 bases, with 13 bases remaining between them. CDR1 is MDHEN and CDR2 is SYDVKM in the germline V gene. CDR3 bases: TGTGCCATAGGGGGGGCAAGCTCTGGAAACACCATATATTTT. Translated: CAIGGASSGNTIYF.

This clone showed up just a few times. This chain connects TRBV2 to TRBJ1-1, with a weak D call TRBD1 (6 bases). Trimming took off 1 base at V and 6 bases at J, with 9 bases between the two ends. Germline CDR1 reads SNHLY; CDR2 reads FYNNEI. The CDR3 is 13 residues long. The CDR3 sequence is CASSEEGVAEAFF. The CDR3 region has the DNA TGTGCCAGCAGTGAAGAGGGGGTGGCTGAAGCTTTCTTT. Full variable domain (outside the CDR3, taken from reference TRBV2 and TRBJ1-1): EPEVTQTPSHQVTQMGQEVILRCVPISNHLYFYWYRQILGQKVEFLVSFYNNEISEKSEIFDDQFSVERPDGSNFTLKIRSTKLEDSAMYFCASSEEGVAEAFFGQGTRLTVV.

This sequence joins TRBV5-1 and TRBJ2-1, with D possibly TRBD2 on 5 matching bases. Germline V gene sequence: CDR1 SGHRS, CDR2 YFSETQ. The CDR3 spans 14 residues. V was shortened by 0 bases and J by 5 bases, with 9 bases between the two germline ends. The CDR3 protein is CASSLEGSHNEQFF. In DNA, the CDR3 is TGCGCCAGCAGCTTGGAAGGGAGTCACAATGAGCAGTTCTTC.

J is TRBJ1-1 and V is TRBV3-1 (or the pseudogene TRBV3-2); 9 nucleotides align to TRBD1. CDR3 length: 17 amino acids. CDR1 LGHDT and CDR2 YNNKEL come from the germline V gene (reference sequence). Germline trimming cut 2 bases from V and 1 base from J; bases unmatched to any gene: 8. The CDR3 nucleotides are TGTGCCAGCAGCCAAACAAACAGGGGGCAAGGGAACACTGAAGCTTTCTTT. Translated, it gives CASSQTNRGQGNTEAFF.